These 7 T cell receptor beta chains share one sample of origin, sequenced in a study of response to subunit inactivated influenza vaccine. TCRdb reanalysed the RT-PCR reads using MiXCR and keeps one entry per CDR3 protein. This sample has around 480,000 distinct CDR3 sequences, with over 9.5% found just once. Source: PBMCs from blood, taken around seven weeks after vaccination. The receptor set was obtained from a man aged 50 to 60 who received an inactivated influenza vaccine.

This clonotype occurred a few times. The chain is built from TRBV24-1 and TRBJ2-1; D gene ambiguous. From germline, CDR1 is KGHDR and CDR2 SFDVKD. The germline V and J ends were trimmed by 2 bases and 5 bases, with 9 bases remaining between them. The CDR3 runs 14 residues. The DNA of the CDR3 is TGTGCCACCAGTGATTCTCGATACAACAATGAGCAGTTCTTC. As protein: CATSDSRYNNEQFF.

The rearrangement uses TRBV7-7 and TRBJ2-1; the match to TRBD1 covers 7 bases. The CDR3 length is 15 residues. V was pared by 5 bases and J by 3 bases, with 7 bases of the junction left unmatched. The V gene's germline CDR1 is SSHAT and CDR2 FNYEAQ (reference sequence). The CDR3 region is CASSQGQSNYNEQFF. The CDR3 nucleotides read TGTGCCAGCAGCCAGGGACAGAGTAACTACAATGAGCAGTTCTTC.

The chain is built from TRBV7-8 and TRBJ1-5; D is possibly TRBD1 (5 bases). V gave up 4 bases and J gave up 2 bases, with 15 bases separating them. The CDR3 spans 16 residues. Germline assignment: CDR1 SGHVS and CDR2 FQNEAQ. The CDR3 nucleotides read TGTGCCAGCAGCTGGTCGACTCAGGGAGGCAATCAGCCCCAGCATTTT. As protein: CASSWSTQGGNQPQHF.

This clonotype showed up many times. The gene calls are TRBV5-1 and TRBJ2-7; 10 bases are a match to TRBD2. Per the germline V gene, CDR1 is SGHRS and CDR2 is YFSETQ. With V trimmed by 2 bases and J by 2 bases, 1 base remained unmatched. The length of the CDR3 is 14 residues. CDR3 protein: CASSFSGRAYEQYF. CDR3 coding DNA: TGCGCCAGCAGCTTCAGCGGGAGGGCCTACGAGCAGTACTTC. Full variable domain (outside the CDR3, taken from reference TRBV5-1 and TRBJ2-7): KAGVTQTPRYLIKTRGQQVTLSCSPISGHRSVSWYQQTPGQGLQFLFEYFSETQRNKGNFPGRFSGRQFSNSRSEMNVSTLELGDSALYLCASSFSGRAYEQYFGPGTRLTVT.

This clonotype came up many times. The genes are TRBV12-3 or TRBV12-4 and TRBJ2-3, with 9 positions matching TRBD2. CDR3 size: 15 residues. Unmatched junction bases numbered 11, after V lost 7 bases and J lost 6 bases. CDR3 sequence: CASTHPGLAVDTQYF. The DNA of the CDR3 is TGTGCCAGCACCCATCCGGGACTAGCAGTGGATACGCAGTATTTT.

This clonotype has more than one count but fewer than ten. The gene calls are TRBV27 and TRBJ2-7; 11 nucleotides match TRBD1. J gave up 4 bases and V 5 bases, and 10 bases lay outside the gene matches. From germline, CDR1 is MNHEY and CDR2 SMNVEV (reference sequence). The CDR3 is made up of 16 amino acids. For the CDR3, the DNA is TGTGCCAGCAGTAAGCGGACAGGGGGCTCCTCGTACGAGCAGTACTTC. Encoded protein: CASSKRTGGSSYEQYF.

The V and J genes are TRBV30 and TRBJ2-3, with a weak D call TRBD1 (6 bases). In germline, CDR1 is GTSNPN, CDR2 SVGIG (reference sequence). Trimming removed 0 bases at V and 2 bases at J, with 15 bases between. The CDR3 is 16 residues long. The CDR3 DNA reads TGTGCCTGGAGTGTGATGGGGGCGGGTCTCACAGATACGCAGTATTTT. It translates to CAWSVMGAGLTDTQYF.